This T cell receptor beta chain was profiled in a study of control samples from healthy donors and cancer patients. Using immunoSEQ multiplex PCR, the repertoire was profiled, and TCRdb retains in-frame clones only, with some absent. The data contain about 59,000 clones, roughly 90% of them singletons. V lost 5 bases, J lost 4 bases, and 15 bases lay in between. CDR1 is SGHTA and CDR2 is FQGNSA in the germline V gene. This CDR3 comprises 15 residues. Sequenced material: PBMCs. The clonotype was recovered from a man aged 35 to 55 with colorectal cancer. The chain joins TRBV7-2 to TRBJ1-5; tentative D call: TRBD1 (6 bases). CDR3 in DNA: TGTGCCAGCAGCCGGTGGGGGGCAGAGAATCAGCCCCAGCATTTT. Amino acid sequence: CASSRWGAENQPQHF. The full variable domain, in which reference TRBV7-2 and TRBJ1-5 provide the parts outside the CDR3, is GAGVSQSPSNKVTEKGKDVELRCDPISGHTALYWYRQSLGQGLEFLIYFQGNSAPDKSGLPSDRFSAERTGGSVSTLTIQRTQQEDSAVYLCASSRWGAENQPQHFGDGTRLSIL.